These T cell receptor beta chains were read from a single sample in a study of OX40 agonist ivuxolimab in advanced cancers. Using immunoSEQ multiplex PCR, the repertoire was profiled, and TCRdb retains in-frame clones only, with some absent. The sample yields approximately 100,000 clones, 92% seen once. Material: CD4+ or CD8+ T cells sorted from blood, obtained in a trial of the OX40 agonist ivuxolimab. The source is an adult with an advanced solid tumor such as melanoma, head and neck, liver or kidney cancer. Each CDR3 is given with its conserved first and last residue. Fields, in order: V gene, D gene, clone size, J gene, CDR3 DNA, CDR3 protein. The D gene is left open where the match is weak. Expanded clones are given a class, and other clones once, few, many or no size at all.

>TRBV6-6|TRBD1|NA|TRBJ2-7
TGTGCCAGCAGGTCCGGGACAGCGACCTACGAGCAGTACTTC
CASRSGTATYEQYF
>TRBV6-5|NA|NA|TRBJ2-3
TGTGCCAGCAGTTACCAGGGGTCCAGAGATACGCAGTATTTT
CASSYQGSRDTQYF
>TRBV30|NA|NA|TRBJ2-1
TGTGCCCTGAGGGGTTTCGAAAGTGAGCAGTTCTTC
CALRGFESEQFF
>TRBV10-3|TRBD2|NA|TRBJ2-7
TGTGCCATCAGTGAAGGTAGCGGGACCTACGAGCAGTACTTC
CAISEGSGTYEQYF
>TRBV6-5|TRBD1|NA|TRBJ1-1
TGTGCCAGCAGTAGGCCGGGACAGTACACTGAAGCTTTCTTT
CASSRPGQYTEAFF
>TRBV6-5|NA|NA|TRBJ1-5
TGTGCCAGCAGTGGGCGGGATCAGCCCCAGCATTTT
CASSGRDQPQHF
>TRBV5-8|NA|NA|TRBJ2-7
TGTGCCAGCAGCTTGCTCGGCCAGAGGGGCGAGCAGTACTTC
CASSLLGQRGEQYF
>TRBV13|TRBD2|NA|TRBJ2-1
TGTGCCAGCAGCGCCCGAGGGGCGGGAGGTATTGAGCAGTTCTTC
CASSARGAGGIEQFF
>TRBV11-2|TRBD1|NA|TRBJ2-7
TGTGCCAGCAGCTTAGTTCGGACAGGCTGGGCCTTCTACGAGCAGTACTTC
CASSLVRTGWAFYEQYF
>TRBV19|NA|NA|TRBJ2-1
TGTGCCAGTAGTATGAGTGCGAGCTCCTACAATGAGCAGTTCTTC
CASSMSASSYNEQFF
>TRBV10-3|TRBD1|NA|TRBJ1-2
TGTGCCATCAGTGAGGGACAGGGAAGGTATGGCTACACCTTC
CAISEGQGRYGYTF
>TRBV6-1|NA|NA|TRBJ1-2
TGTGCCAGCAGTTATTCGGGGAGCTATGGCTACACCTTC
CASSYSGSYGYTF
>TRBV6-5|TRBD1|NA|TRBJ2-1
TGTGCCAGCAGTTACTGGGGACAGCACAATGAGCAGTTCTTC
CASSYWGQHNEQFF
>TRBV7-3|NA|NA|TRBJ1-1
TGTGCCAGCAGCTTAGGTGGGCGGGGAGGCACTGAAGCTTTCTTT
CASSLGGRGGTEAFF
>TRBV6-6|NA|NA|TRBJ1-1
TGTGCCAGCAGTTACACCCGGGCCGCTGAAGCTTTCTTT
CASSYTRAAEAFF
>TRBV10-3|NA|NA|TRBJ2-5
TGTGCCATCAGTGAGGGAGCTGAAGAGACCCAGTACTTC
CAISEGAEETQYF
>TRBV5-1|NA|NA|TRBJ2-3
TGCGCCAGCAGCTTGGGACAGCTTAGCACAGATACGCAGTATTTT
CASSLGQLSTDTQYF
>TRBV10-3|TRBD1|NA|TRBJ1-2
TGTGCCATCACAACCGGGACAGGGGATGGCTACACCTTC
CAITTGTGDGYTF
>TRBV6-6|NA|NA|TRBJ2-2
TGTGCCAGCATCGGGACCGGCCGCGGGGAGCTGTTTTTT
CASIGTGRGELFF
>TRBV6-1|NA|NA|TRBJ1-2
TGTGCCAGCAGTGTCATCGGGAATCAAGGGATTGGTGGCTACACCTTC
CASSVIGNQGIGGYTF
>TRBV7-2|TRBD1|NA|TRBJ2-7
TGTGCCAGCAGCTTAGCCCCGGGACAGGGGTACGAGCAGTACTTC
CASSLAPGQGYEQYF
>TRBV9|NA|NA|TRBJ1-2
TGTGCCAGCAGCGGGCCGTCCGCTAACTATGGCTACACCTTC
CASSGPSANYGYTF
>TRBV19|NA|NA|TRBJ2-7
TGTGCCAGTAGTATAGATCAGGGTTACGAGCAGTACTTC
CASSIDQGYEQYF
>TRBV21-1|NA|NA|TRBJ2-3
TGTGCCAGCAGCAATGTCCCGGGGGCTAGCACAGATACGCAGTATTTT
CASSNVPGASTDTQYF
>TRBV6-6|NA|once|TRBJ2-7
TGTGCCAGCACTGGACAGAAGTCCTACGAGCAGTACTTC
CASTGQKSYEQYF
>TRBV30|TRBD1|NA|TRBJ1-1
TGTGCCTGGAACCGACAGGGACTCACTGAAGCTTTCTTT
CAWNRQGLTEAFF
>TRBV6-5|NA|NA|TRBJ2-7
TGTGCCAGCAGCCCGGGGCACGGCAGTTCCTACGAGCAGTACTTC
CASSPGHGSSYEQYF
>TRBV6-6|TRBD1|once|TRBJ2-7
TGTGCCAGCAGTTACTCGAAGGGACAGGACTACGAGCAGTACTTC
CASSYSKGQDYEQYF
>TRBV7-3|NA|NA|TRBJ2-7
TGTGCCAGCAGCCTCGGGCAGGGATCTGACGAGCAGTACTTC
CASSLGQGSDEQYF
>TRBV10-1|NA|NA|TRBJ2-1
TGCGCCAGCTCCTCACGGGCCGGAGGCAATGAGCAGTTCTTC
CASSSRAGGNEQFF
>TRBV10-2|NA|NA|TRBJ1-1
TGCGCCAGCAGTGCAGGGGACACTGAAGCTTTCTTT
CASSAGDTEAFF
>TRBV6-5|TRBD1|once|TRBJ1-1
TGTGCCAGCACCCCAGGGGGGGGTGAAGCTTTCTTT
CASTPGGGEAFF
>TRBV6-1|NA|NA|TRBJ1-1
TGTGCCAGCAGTGAATATAAATCAGAAGCTTTCTTT
CASSEYKSEAFF
>TRBV7-3|TRBD1|NA|TRBJ2-5
TGTGCCAGCAGCTTAAGTGGGACAGGGGTGGAGACCCAGTACTTC
CASSLSGTGVETQYF
>TRBV4-2|TRBD2|NA|TRBJ2-5
TGTGCCAGCAGCCAAGGGGCTAGCGGGGAGACCCAGTACTTC
CASSQGASGETQYF
>TRBV4-2|NA|NA|TRBJ2-5
TGTGCCAGCAGCCAAGAGCGGGGCGAGACCCAGTACTTC
CASSQERGETQYF
>TRBV27|NA|NA|TRBJ2-5
TGTGCCAGCAGTTGTGCTGCCGTGGCCTGTCTGGGGACCAACCAAGAGACCCAGTACTTC
CASSCAAVACLGTNQETQYF
>TRBV6-5|NA|NA|TRBJ1-1
TGTGCCAGCAGCCGAGGTGCGAACACTGAAGCTTTCTTT
CASSRGANTEAFF
>TRBV6-5|NA|NA|TRBJ1-5
TGTGCCAGCAGTTACTCCGGTCGGAATCAGCCCCAGCATTTT
CASSYSGRNQPQHF
>TRBV6-5|NA|NA|TRBJ2-3
TGTGCCAGCAGTTACTCTGGCAGCACAGATACGCAGTATTTT
CASSYSGSTDTQYF
>TRBV4-2|NA|NA|TRBJ2-7
TGTGCCAGCAGCCAAGGGGACGGATCCTACGAGCAGTACTTC
CASSQGDGSYEQYF
>TRBV5-1|NA|NA|TRBJ2-7
TGCGCCAGCAGCTTGGCCCCGGACTATTACGAGCAGTACTTC
CASSLAPDYYEQYF
>TRBV18|TRBD1|once|TRBJ1-6
TGTGCCAGCTCACTGAGACAGGGGGATAATTCACCCCTCCACTTT
CASSLRQGDNSPLHF
>TRBV5-1|NA|NA|TRBJ2-5
TGCGCCAGCAGCTTTGTCGCGGGAGAGACCCAGTACTTC
CASSFVAGETQYF
>TRBV6-5|TRBD1|NA|TRBJ2-1
TGTGCCAGCAGTTCACAGGGGGACAATGAGCAGTTCTTC
CASSSQGDNEQFF
>TRBV11-2|TRBD1|NA|TRBJ2-7
TGTGCCAGCAGCTTGGGGACAGGGGTCTCCGAGCAGTACTTC
CASSLGTGVSEQYF